These 30 T cell receptor beta chains were sequenced from one sample in a study of tumor-infiltrating lymphocytes in primary liver carcinoma (dated by TCRdb to about 2017). This sample was sequenced with an Illumina HiSeq 2500. TCRbeta-specific cDNA was reverse-transcribed from around 0.45 ug total RNA using a constant-region primer and ProtoScript II reverse transcriptase. Construction of the TCRbeta libraries relied on three nested rounds of multiplex PCR, following a slightly modified ARM-PCR procedure. Multiplex TRBV1-TRBV30 forward primers and a Cbeta reverse primer were used in the first two PCR rounds, each of which was run for approximately 10 cycles. TCRdb reprocessed the public reads (quality trimming at Q25 with fastp, clone calling with MiXCR) and kept in-frame beta chains. Rows are unified per CDR3 protein, each entry keeping the most common DNA and genes. The sample has about 320,000 distinct CDR3 sequences on record, less than 75% of them singletons. The top ten clones comprise roughly 9% of the sample.

TRIzol reagent was used to extract blood RNA from unsorted whole blood, while the DNeasy Blood & Tissue kit provided the germline DNA. The source material was peripheral blood. These TCRs come from a man between 35 and 55 years old with primary liver carcinoma and hepatitis B virus infection.

V gene TRBV28 combines with J gene TRBJ1-4, with D possibly being TRBD1 (5 bases). This CDR3 is built from 15 residues. Germline loops: CDR1 MDHEN, CDR2 SYDVKM. Trimming removed 5 bases at V and 6 bases at J, with 16 bases between. The CDR3 DNA is TGTGCCAGCAGTGCACCACAGGATGCCGATGAAAAACTGTTTTTT. Translated: CASSAPQDADEKLFF.

This clonotype has a single count. A much larger clone is a single base away; this may be a read error. The chain joins TRBV12-3 or TRBV12-4 to TRBJ2-3; perhaps TRBD2 as D (5 bases). The CDR3 sequence is 14 residues long. Here the CDR3 DNA reads TGTGCCGGCAGGCGAGGGAGCGCCAGCGATACGCAGTATTTT. It translates to CAGRRGSASDTQYF.

The V call is TRBV12-3 or TRBV12-4, the J call TRBJ1-5, with D perhaps TRBD1 (5 bases). CDR3 length equals 14 residues. The germline V and J ends were trimmed by 8 bases and 2 bases, with 13 bases remaining between them. For the CDR3, the DNA is TGTGCCAGCTGTCGACAGAGTCGCAATCAGCCCCAGCATTTT. Amino acids: CASCRQSRNQPQHF.

Remarks on this clonotype: At one end the junction does not follow the germline gene, possibly because of a read error. V usage is TRBV11-2 and J usage is TRBJ2-2; the D gene is possibly TRBD1 (5 bases). The CDR3 covers 15 residues. Germline V gives CDR1 SGHAT, CDR2 FQNNGV. For the CDR3, the DNA is TGTACCAGCAGCTTAGGGGCCTCGAACACCGGGGAGCTGTTTTTT. Amino acid sequence: CTSSLGASNTGELFF. Combining the CDR3 with reference TRBV11-2 and TRBJ2-2 gives the whole variable domain EAGVAQSPRYKIIEKRQSVAFWCNPISGHATLYWYQQILGQGPKLLIQFQNNGVVDDSQLPKDRFSAERLKGVDSTLKIQPAKLEDSAVYLCTSSLGASNTGELFFGEGSRLTVL.

This clonotype came up once. The V call is TRBV11-1, the J call TRBJ2-2; D is perhaps TRBD1 (6 bases). The CDR3 consists of 13 residues. Germline V CDR1 and CDR2: SGHAT, FQDESV (reference sequence). The germline V and J ends were trimmed by 6 bases and 6 bases, with 11 bases remaining between them. CDR3: CASSGQLPGELFF. CDR3 bases: TGTGCCAGCAGTGGACAGCTTCCCGGGGAGCTGTTTTTT.

To note about this clonotype: It may be a read error: a sequence one base away is much more abundant. The chain is built from TRBV6-5 and TRBJ2-7; perhaps D is TRBD1 or TRBD2 (5 bases each). CDR1 MNHEY and CDR2 SVGAGI come from the germline V gene. There are 13 residues in the CDR3. The V end was cut by 6 bases, the J end by 9 bases, with 18 bases between. CDR3 protein: CASSPGPGTVQYF. The CDR3 coding sequence is TGTGCCAGCAGCCCCGGGCCCGGGACCGTGCAGTACTTC.

This clonotype occurred many times. The CDR3 nucleotides are TGTGCCAGCAGCGGTGTAGACAGGGGAGTCGGGGAGCTGTTTTTT. This encodes CASSGVDRGVGELFF. The J gene is TRBJ2-2, the V gene TRBV13, with 8 nucleotides matching TRBD1. CDR1 and CDR2 (germline): PRHDT, FYEKMQ (reference sequence). V dropped 5 bases and J dropped 7; count of bases not matched to a gene: 9. This CDR3 has 15 residues.

About this clonotype: A much more abundant neighbour one base away suggests this may be a read error. The rearrangement joins TRBV6-2 or TRBV6-3 to TRBJ2-7, with 7 bases aligning to TRBD1. The CDR3 spans 15 residues. Germline-derived CDR1 and CDR2 are MNHEY and SVGEGT. CDR3 protein: CASSPRTGFSHEQYF. The CDR3 DNA reads TGTGCCAGCAGTCCCCGGACAGGATTCTCCCACGAGCAGTACTTC.

About this clonotype itself: A much larger clone lies a single base off, so this may be a read error. In this CDR3 the conserved last residue, phenylalanine or tryptophan, is missing, so a read error is likely. CDR3 in amino acids: CASSQDMERESEQYL. CDR3 sequence (DNA): TGTGCCAGCAGCCAAGATATGGAGCGGGAGAGCGAGCAGTACCTC. The chain combines TRBV4-2 with TRBJ2-7, with 8 bases matching TRBD2. This CDR3 has 15 residues. Germline assignment: CDR1 LGHNA and CDR2 YNFKEQ. The trim removed 0 bases at V and 6 bases at J, leaving 7 bases unmatched.

About this clonotype itself: A much larger clone lies a single base off, so this may be a read error. The V and J genes are TRBV7-8 and TRBJ2-3; no clear D gene. Germline assignment: CDR1 SGHVS and CDR2 FQNEAQ. The CDR3 runs to 13 residues. Between the trimmed V and J ends, which lost 1 base and 5 bases, there was a span of 7 bases. The CDR3 DNA sequence: TGTGCCAGCAGCTTAGTCAGACTAGATACGCAGTATTTT. It specifies CASSLVRLDTQYF.

J is TRBJ2-4 and V is TRBV29-1, with 8 nucleotides matching TRBD1. In germline, CDR1 is SQVTM, CDR2 ANQGSEA. This CDR3 spans 13 amino acids. Losses at the gene ends were 8 bases for V and 7 bases for J; bases not matched to a gene: 10. Here the CDR3 DNA reads TGCAGCATTGTCGGGACAGGAGGGAACATTCAGTACTTC. This sequence encodes CSIVGTGGNIQYF.

This clonotype was seen just once. The V gene is TRBV11-2, the J gene TRBJ1-1; weak D call: TRBD1 (5 bases). The length of the CDR3 is 15 residues. CDR1 SGHAT and CDR2 FQNNGV come from the germline V gene. With 7 bases removed from V and 8 bases from J, the gap between germline ends came to 23 bases. CDR3 nucleotide sequence: TGTGCCAGCAACCAGGAGGGGAGCCGAACCACAGAAGCTTTCTTT. Translating gives CASNQEGSRTTEAFF.

This clonotype was counted many times. The V call is TRBV29-1, the J call TRBJ1-5, with unresolved D. Germline CDR1 is SQVTM and CDR2 is ANQGSEA. The CDR3 consists of 14 residues. Trimming left V 4 bases short and J 0 bases short, with 10 bases between. CDR3 in amino acids: CSVAWGNSNQPQHF. DNA for the CDR3: TGCAGCGTTGCTTGGGGAAATAGCAATCAGCCCCAGCATTTT.

A remark on this clonotype: Since no conserved phenylalanine or tryptophan closes the CDR3, a read error is the likely cause. V and J are TRBV6-1 and TRBJ2-5, with 8 bases fitting TRBD1. Germline V lookup: CDR1 MNHNS, CDR2 SASEGT. The CDR3 is 13 residues long. The junction had 5 bases not matched to a gene; V was cut back by 6 bases and J by 5 bases. The CDR3 nucleotides read TGTGCCAGCAGCGGTAACAGGGGGGAGACCCAGTACTTA. Encoded protein: CASSGNRGETQYL.

As concerns this clonotype: A read error may be the cause here, since a much bigger clone is one base away. CDR3 amino acids: CASNLGGDSYEQFF. The CDR3, as DNA: TGTGCCAGCAACCTTGGAGGTGATTCCTATGAGCAGTTCTTC. The V and J genes are TRBV4-2 and TRBJ2-1, with D maybe TRBD2 (5 bases). Trimming took off 7 bases at V and 8 bases at J, with 18 bases between the two ends. The germline gives CDR1 LGHNA, CDR2 YNFKEQ. The CDR3 has 14 residues.

This chain connects TRBV11-2 to TRBJ2-1, with a possible D match to TRBD2 (5 bases). Germline V gene sequence: CDR1 SGHAT, CDR2 FQNNGV. CDR3 length: 15 amino acids. The CDR3 reads CSSSLQGGGFNEQFF. CDR3 bases: TGTTCGAGCAGCCTACAAGGCGGAGGTTTCAATGAGCAGTTCTTC.

The chain combines TRBV6-2 or TRBV6-3 with TRBJ2-3; D gene ambiguous. Germline values: CDR1 MNHEY, CDR2 SVGEGT. V was cut by 5 bases and J by 5 bases, with 11 bases left in between. The CDR3 is 13 residues long. CDR3 coding DNA: TGTGCCAGCAGTCCCCATATGATAGATACGCAGTATTTT. Residues: CASSPHMIDTQYF.

Remarks on this clonotype: Relative to the germline gene, one junction end is altered; a read error may explain this. The chain is built from TRBV6-2 or TRBV6-3 and TRBJ2-1, with D possibly matching TRBD2 (5 bases). The CDR3 totals 13 residues. Germline CDR1 is MNHEY and CDR2 is SVGEGT. The CDR3 region is CANSPVAEEEQFF. CDR3 nucleotide sequence: TGTGCCAACAGTCCCGTCGCGGAGGAGGAGCAGTTCTTC.

The chain carries TRBV7-3 and TRBJ2-3; D not certain. The CDR3 totals 13 residues. CDR1 and CDR2 from the germline V gene are SGHTA and FQGTGA. V dropped 4 bases and J dropped 5 bases, with 10 bases sitting between them. The CDR3 DNA reads TGTGCCAGCAGCTCCCCTGGAAAAGATACGCAGTATTTT. It codes for CASSSPGKDTQYF.

A remark on this clonotype: Relative to the germline gene, one junction end is altered; a read error may explain this. V is TRBV11-3 and J is TRBJ2-3, with TRBD1 matching 7 bases. There are 13 residues in the CDR3. Germline lookup yields CDR1 SGHNT and CDR2 YENEEA. The CDR3 nucleotides read TGTGCCAGTTGTGGAAGGGGGACAGATACGCAATATTTT. Residues: CASCGRGTDTQYF.

This clonotype was seen a single time. Mismatch with germline at one junction end may stem from a read error. This chain uses TRBV12-3 or TRBV12-4 with TRBJ2-7; 8 bases fit TRBD1. This CDR3 is built from 16 residues. This chain's CDR3 is CASITGRDRTIYERYF. The CDR3 DNA reads TGTGCCAGCATTACCGGAAGGGACAGGACTATCTACGAGCGGTACTTC.

This clonotype showed up just a few times. A read error may be the cause here, since a much bigger clone is one base away. The rearrangement uses TRBV6-2 or TRBV6-3 and TRBJ1-1, with unresolved D. The CDR3 sequence is 13 residues long. Germline V gene sequence: CDR1 MNHEY, CDR2 SVGEGT. CDR3 nucleotide sequence: TGTGCCAGCAGTTACGGAGCTAACACTGAAGCTTGCTTT. This encodes CASSYGANTEACF.

The chain couples TRBV12-3 or TRBV12-4 to TRBJ1-1, with D possibly matching TRBD1 (5 bases). This CDR3 contains 15 residues. V was trimmed by 3 bases and J by 1 base, leaving 12 bases between them. The chain's CDR3 is CASSFNPGENTEAFF. CDR3 DNA sequence: TGTGCCAGCAGTTTTAATCCGGGGGAGAACACTGAAGCTTTCTTT.

A few counts support this clonotype. One base away lies a much larger clone, so this may be a sequencing read error. The chain recombines TRBV29-1 with TRBJ2-3; 10 nucleotides align to TRBD1. The germline gives CDR1 SQVTM, CDR2 ANQGSEA. The CDR3 sequence is 15 residues long. CDR3 in amino acids: CSSWGGTGASDMQYF. DNA of the CDR3: TGCAGCTCCTGGGGGGGGACAGGGGCGTCAGATATGCAGTATTTT.

The table lists this clonotype with a count of one. No conserved phenylalanine or tryptophan is present at the end of the CDR3, so a read error is the likely explanation. This rearrangement joins TRBV7-9 to TRBJ2-7; 9 positions agree with TRBD1. Germline CDR1 SEHNR, CDR2 FQNEAQ (reference sequence). The CDR3 contains 14 residues. The CDR3 here is CSSSPRTGAYEQYL. The CDR3 DNA follows: TGTTCCAGCAGCCCGCGGACAGGGGCCTACGAGCAGTACCTC.

V and J are TRBV20-1 and TRBJ1-2; D remains ambiguous. The germline gives CDR1 DFQATT, CDR2 SNEGSKA (reference sequence). Deletions cut 2 bases from V and 8 bases from J, with 12 bases between. The CDR3 is made up of 12 amino acids. CDR3 in DNA: TGCAGTGCTAGATGGGAGGGCTACGGCTACACCTTC. This codes for CSARWEGYGYTF.

This chain uses TRBV6-2 or TRBV6-3 with TRBJ1-2; 7 bases are a match to TRBD1. CDR1 is MNHEY, CDR2 SVGEGT, per germline. After removal of 10 bases from V and 1 base from J, the junction contained 18 bases not matched to a gene. This CDR3 has 17 residues. CDR3 sequence: CAIRDPPGTDLNYGYTF. CDR3 sequence (DNA): TGTGCCATCAGGGACCCACCCGGGACAGACCTTAACTATGGCTACACCTTC.

This clonotype was seen at least ten times. The rearrangement joins TRBV6-5 to TRBJ2-7; TRBD1 aligns across 7 bases. CDR1 is MNHEY, CDR2 SVGAGI, per germline. The CDR3 has 14 amino acids. The V gene end was trimmed by 3 bases and the J gene end by 7 bases; junction bases not matched to a gene: 9. The CDR3 here is CASSYGTDLGEQYF. The CDR3 DNA reads TGTGCCAGCAGTTATGGGACAGACCTCGGGGAGCAGTACTTC.

With respect to this clonotype: The junction departs from the called germline gene at one end, perhaps through a read error. V usage is TRBV12-3 or TRBV12-4 and J usage is TRBJ1-5, with TRBD1 matching 7 bases. The CDR3 contains 15 residues. Written as DNA, the CDR3 is TGTGCTAGCAGGAGAGGGACAGCAAGCAATCAGCCCCAGCATTTT. Translating gives CASRRGTASNQPQHF.

V gene TRBV20-1 combines with J gene TRBJ2-7; D unresolved. V shed 5 bases and J shed 3 bases, with 14 bases lying between them. The CDR3 has 13 residues. The germline CDR1 and CDR2 sequences are DFQATT and SNEGSKA (reference sequence). This CDR3 is CSAQAQSHYEQYF. CDR3 sequence (DNA): TGCAGTGCTCAAGCTCAATCCCACTACGAGCAGTACTTC.